A single sample is the source of the 27 T cell receptor beta chains below, sequenced in a study of response to subunit inactivated influenza vaccine. TCRdb recomputed calls from the RT-PCR reads with MiXCR, one row per CDR3 protein. The sample yields around 750,000 distinct CDR3 sequences, around 20% seen once. The sequences come from PBMCs from blood, collected approximately 5 days after vaccination. The origin of the receptors is a man aged 45-65 years who received an inactivated influenza vaccine.

V and J are TRBV10-3 and TRBJ1-2; 7 bases align to TRBD1. J lost 2 bases, V lost 6 bases, and 3 bases had no gene match. The germline gives CDR1 ENHRY, CDR2 SYGVKD. The CDR3 consists of 13 residues. CDR3 in amino acids: CAISPQGNYGYTF. DNA of the CDR3: TGTGCCATCAGCCCACAGGGGAACTATGGCTACACCTTC.

V is TRBV10-2 and J is TRBJ2-4; D is unclear. Germline values: CDR1 WSHSY, CDR2 SAAADI. The CDR3 extends over 14 amino acids. Trimming stripped 0 bases from V and 3 bases from J, with 6 bases between. For the CDR3, the DNA is TGCGCCAGCAGTGAGTCGGCAGTCAAAAACATTCAGTACTTC. Its translation: CASSESAVKNIQYF.

This chain connects TRBV5-1 to TRBJ2-2, with D perhaps matching TRBD1 (6 bases). Germline-derived CDR1 and CDR2 are SGHRS and YFSETQ. V was clipped by 3 bases and J by 0 bases, with 12 bases between them. This CDR3 is 16 amino acids long. The CDR3: CASSSDRLTNTGELFF. The CDR3 nucleotides are TGCGCCAGCAGCTCTGACAGGTTAACGAACACCGGGGAGCTGTTTTTT.

This clonotype was detected ten times or more. The genes are TRBV6-2 or TRBV6-3 and TRBJ2-1; TRBD1 agrees at 9 bases. The J segment lost 7 bases and the V segment lost 1 base, leaving 2 bases of the junction unmatched. CDR3 length: 14 amino acids. Germline V gene lookup returns CDR1 MNHEY and CDR2 SVGEGT. CDR3 in DNA: TGTGCCAGCAGTTACTACGGGACAGGGAATGAGCAGTTCTTC. Translating it yields CASSYYGTGNEQFF.

The chain recombines TRBV12-3 or TRBV12-4 with TRBJ2-2; D is possibly TRBD1 (5 bases). Between the trimmed V and J ends, which lost 3 bases and 2 bases, there was a span of 22 bases. CDR3 length: 19 amino acids. The CDR3 nucleotides read TGTGCCAGCAGTTTCCCCACTGCGACAGAGCACCCAAACACCGGGGAGCTGTTTTTT. Its translation is CASSFPTATEHPNTGELFF.

The chain carries TRBV20-1 and TRBJ2-1; a weak D match, TRBD2 (6 bases). Per the germline V gene, CDR1 is DFQATT and CDR2 is SNEGSKA (reference sequence). This CDR3 has 15 amino acids. The V end lost 0 bases, the J end lost 2 bases, and 11 bases lay between the germline ends. CDR3 nucleotide sequence: TGCAGTGCTAGAGAATGGCGGGATCCCTACAATGAGCAGTTCTTC. Protein: CSAREWRDPYNEQFF.

This sequence joins TRBV11-2 and TRBJ2-3; D uncertain. CDR3 length: 13 residues. The germline CDR1 and CDR2 sequences are SGHAT and FQNNGV. Trimming shortened V by 7 bases and J by 5 bases, and 13 bases separated the two germline ends. The CDR3 sequence: CASNSLRKDTQYF. CDR3 in DNA: TGTGCCAGCAATTCCCTTCGAAAAGATACGCAGTATTTT.

Details on this clonotype: At one boundary the junction diverges from the germline segment, which might be a read error. V gene TRBV20-1 combines with J gene TRBJ1-1, with no clear D. Germline V gene lookup returns CDR1 DFQATT and CDR2 SNEGSKA (reference sequence). The CDR3 runs to 15 residues. CDR3 bases: TGCTGTGCCCAACTTAGGCGACGGCAGAACACTGAAGCTTTCTTT. Protein sequence: CCAQLRRRQNTEAFF.

This chain links TRBV6-1 with TRBJ2-2; 7 bases are a match to TRBD1. CDR1 is MNHNS and CDR2 is SASEGT in the germline V gene. The CDR3 totals 16 residues. V was pared by 5 bases and J by 3 bases, with 9 bases of the junction left unmatched. CDR3 nucleotide sequence: TGTGCCAGCAGTCATTCCGGGACAGACTACACCGGGGAGCTGTTTTTT. This codes for CASSHSGTDYTGELFF.

The chain joins TRBV5-1 to TRBJ2-5; 7 nucleotides agree with TRBD1. Germline CDR1 SGHRS, CDR2 YFSETQ. The junction had 5 bases not matched to a gene; V was cut back by 7 bases and J by 5 bases. The CDR3 spans 12 residues. This chain's CDR3 is CASRTGVETQYF. Here the CDR3 DNA reads TGCGCCAGCCGAACAGGGGTGGAGACCCAGTACTTC.

The chain recombines TRBV7-8 with TRBJ2-7, with a possible D match to TRBD2 (6 bases). Germline CDR1 is SGHVS and CDR2 is FQNEAQ. This CDR3 is 15 amino acids long. The V gene lost 2 bases and the J gene lost 5 bases, with 16 bases spanning the gap. The DNA of the CDR3 is TGTGCCAGCAGCTTAATGGGAGTGCGGGGAGACGAGCAGTACTTC. Protein product: CASSLMGVRGDEQYF.

The genes are TRBV7-2 and TRBJ1-3; D not certain. The CDR3 is 14 amino acids. Looked up from germline, CDR1 is SGHTA and CDR2 is FQGNSA. Trimming shortened V by 0 bases and J by 4 bases, and 7 bases separated the two germline ends. CDR3 nucleotides: TGTGCCAGCAGCTTAGCCCTAGGGGGAAACACCATATATTTT. Translation gives CASSLALGGNTIYF.

The V call is TRBV28, the J call TRBJ2-3; the D gene is possibly TRBD1 (6 bases). The germline V gene has CDR1 MDHEN and CDR2 SYDVKM. The CDR3 is 16 residues long. With 3 bases removed from V and 8 bases from J, the gap between germline ends came to 21 bases. The CDR3, as DNA: TGTGCCAGCAGTTTCCCAGGGGCTTTGTCCTCTGCTACGCAGTATTTT. Amino acid sequence: CASSFPGALSSATQYF.

The chain is built from TRBV11-1 and TRBJ2-1; D remains unclear. This CDR3 is 14 amino acids long. Trimming took 2 bases from V and 0 from J, leaving 5 bases between them. Germline assignment: CDR1 SGHAT and CDR2 FQDESV (reference sequence). CDR3 coding DNA: TGTGCCAGCAGCTTACATATCTCCTACAATGAGCAGTTCTTC. It yields the protein CASSLHISYNEQFF.

V usage is TRBV27 and J usage is TRBJ1-3, with TRBD1 matching 10 bases. Germline values: CDR1 MNHEY, CDR2 SMNVEV (reference sequence). The CDR3 loop spans 15 amino acids. The junction had 1 base not matched to a gene; V was cut back by 3 bases and J by 2 bases. CDR3: CASSFGTGAGNTIYF. In nucleotides, the CDR3 is TGTGCCAGCAGTTTTGGGACAGGGGCTGGAAACACCATATATTTT.

This clonotype came up a few times. The rearrangement joins TRBV2 to TRBJ2-1; D not certain. Germline values: CDR1 SNHLY, CDR2 FYNNEI. Trimming pared 8 bases from V and 0 bases from J, leaving 14 bases between. The CDR3 spans 15 residues. CDR3: CASQPKASSYNEQFF. Here the CDR3 DNA reads TGTGCCAGCCAACCGAAGGCTAGCTCCTACAATGAGCAGTTCTTC.

This clonotype appeared a few times. CDR3 DNA: TGCAGTGCTAGAGAATTCTCTGGAAACACCATATATTTT. This encodes CSAREFSGNTIYF. V usage is TRBV20-1 and J usage is TRBJ1-3; no firm D call. The CDR3 loop spans 13 amino acids. Between the trimmed V and J ends, which lost 0 bases and 0 bases, there was a span of 3 bases. The germline V gene encodes CDR1 DFQATT and CDR2 SNEGSKA (reference sequence).

This clonotype was seen at least ten times. The chain combines TRBV7-9 with TRBJ2-1, with D perhaps TRBD1 (6 bases). This CDR3 has 13 residues. The germline CDR1 and CDR2 sequences are SEHNR and FQNEAQ (reference sequence). Trimming took off 7 bases at V and 4 bases at J, with 11 bases between the two ends. CDR3 sequence (DNA): TGTGCCAGCATGTGGGGGCCATACAATGAGCAGTTCTTC. It encodes CASMWGPYNEQFF.

The V gene is TRBV3-1, the J gene TRBJ2-3, with 7 bases fitting TRBD2. V was clipped by 0 bases and J by 9 bases; unmatched bases: 15. The CDR3 sequence is 17 residues long. The germline gives CDR1 LGHDT, CDR2 YNNKEL (reference sequence). The CDR3 reads CASSQEWKARGGDTQYF. The DNA for the CDR3 is TGTGCCAGCAGCCAAGAATGGAAGGCCCGTGGGGGGGACACGCAGTATTTT.

The chain carries TRBV28 and TRBJ2-1; 7 bases are a match to TRBD2. Trimming took 6 bases from V and 3 from J; bases not matched to a gene: 5. The CDR3 has 14 amino acids. Germline-derived CDR1 and CDR2 are MDHEN and SYDVKM. CDR3 sequence: CASSISGHYNEQFF. CDR3 sequence (DNA): TGTGCCAGCAGCATTAGCGGGCACTACAATGAGCAGTTCTTC.

V is TRBV4-1 and J is TRBJ2-5; D ambiguous. V was pared by 1 base and J by 2 bases, with 11 bases between. The CDR3 extends over 15 amino acids. From germline, CDR1 is MGHRA and CDR2 YSYEKL. The CDR3 DNA reads as TGCGCCAGCAGCCAAGGCGACGGAACTCAAGAGACCCAGTACTTC. This sequence encodes CASSQGDGTQETQYF.

This clonotype was recorded a few times. The chain joins TRBV28 to TRBJ2-7, with D perhaps TRBD1 (5 bases). The CDR3 has 14 amino acids. V was pared by 1 base and J by 3 bases, with 10 bases between. Per the germline V gene, CDR1 is MDHEN and CDR2 is SYDVKM. The CDR3 region has the DNA TGTGCCAGCAGTTTATACCCAGGGCACTACGAGCAGTACTTC. Translated, it gives CASSLYPGHYEQYF.

The sample holds many counts of this clonotype. The rearrangement joins TRBV29-1 to TRBJ2-3; possibly TRBD2 for D (6 bases). V was clipped by 6 bases and J by 2 bases, with 12 bases between them. The CDR3 spans 13 residues. The germline V gene has CDR1 SQVTM and CDR2 ANQGSEA. CDR3 bases: TGCAGCGTGGGGGGAAGGGCCACAGATACGCAGTATTTT. It is translated as CSVGGRATDTQYF.

The chain has TRBV7-2 and TRBJ1-1, with D unresolved. Trimming stripped 0 bases from V and 8 bases from J, with 10 bases between. The CDR3 spans 13 residues. CDR1 is SGHTA, CDR2 FQGNSA, per germline. The DNA for the CDR3 is TGTGCCAGCAGCTTAGCGAAGGGCAGGGAAGCTTTCTTT. As protein: CASSLAKGREAFF.

The J gene is TRBJ1-2, the V gene TRBV7-2; 9 bases align to TRBD1. Per the germline V gene, CDR1 is SGHTA and CDR2 is FQGNSA. The CDR3 has 15 amino acids. With V trimmed by 1 base and J by 6 bases, 6 bases remained unmatched. As DNA, the CDR3 is TGTGCCAGCAGCTTAGGGGGACAGGGACTTAATGGCTACACCTTC. It encodes CASSLGGQGLNGYTF.

The sample holds a few counts of this clonotype. This chain links TRBV10-3 with TRBJ2-7; D ambiguous. Germline CDR1 is ENHRY and CDR2 is SYGVKD. Trimming pared 6 bases from V and 2 bases from J, leaving 20 bases between. The CDR3 covers 16 residues. CDR3 loop: CAIRPTATATPYEQYF. DNA for the CDR3: TGTGCCATCAGGCCCACCGCGACCGCTACCCCCTACGAGCAGTACTTC.

This clonotype was seen a handful of times. This chain's CDR3 is CASSLTFRDTQYF. The CDR3 bases are TGTGCCAGCAGCTTAACGTTTCGCGATACGCAGTATTTT. The chain combines TRBV7-3 with TRBJ2-3, with D unclear. This CDR3 has 13 residues. Looked up from germline, CDR1 is SGHTA and CDR2 is FQGTGA. V was clipped by 0 bases and J by 6 bases, with 7 bases between them. Using reference TRBV7-3 and TRBJ2-3 for the parts outside the CDR3, the full variable domain is GAGVSQTPSNKVTEKGKYVELRCDPISGHTALYWYRQSLGQGPEFLIYFQGTGAADDSGLPNDRFFAVRPEGSVSTLKIQRTERGDSAVYLCASSLTFRDTQYFGPGTRLTVL.